This T cell receptor (beta chain) originates from a study of T cell repertoires in cytomegalovirus infection (dated by TCRdb to the late 2010s). Concerning the study at large: Alongside well-studied HLA-B-restricted epitopes, the peptide stimulations were aimed at recently identified HLA-C-restricted CMV epitopes, whose presentation resists viral immunomodulation. The HLA type of each donor mattered for the analysis, because public TCR beta signatures pointed to carriage of CMV infection along with the matching HLA type. Study-level results and caveats: In both this cohort and an independent cohort of 350 to 400 donors, the cumulative frequency of public TCR beta family members distinguished carriers of CMV infection plus the relevant HLA type. The ex vivo response was dominated by HLA-C-restricted CMV-specific TCR beta clonotypes, which also provided the single most frequent clonotype in two of eight donors.

What this sample's treatment or condition label stands for: in vitro stimulation with specific CMV peptide epitopes to enrich CMV-specific T cells. Taken from the germline V gene, the CDR1 and CDR2 loops are SGHTA and FQGNSA. The cysteine opens and the phenylalanine closes a CDR3 of 14 amino acids. The CDR3 DNA has 42 bases and is translated from base 1. Compared with germline, V lacks 3 bases and J lacks 8 bases; bases without a gene match: 4. This clonotype was recorded at least ten times. What this receptor recognizes is not known. The input lacks base qualities; no much larger clone sits a single base away. Sequenced on an Illumina HiSeq 1500. TCRdb applied fastp at Q25 and MiXCR to the public reads, then kept only in-frame beta chains. Every distinct CDR3 protein forms one entry, paired with its most common genes and DNA. The sample table holds approximately 730,000 distinct CDR3 sequences, of which around a third were seen once. The ten largest clones add up to 18% of the sample.

The sequence joins TRBV7-2 to TRBJ2-1; a stretch of 10 junction bases matches TRBD1. The sample here was cultured PBMCs, taken from culture after CMV antigen stimulation. This sequence originates from a human donor in good health (CMV status not recorded). Some clones in this sample may be carry-over from other donors' samples. The CDR3 region reads CASSFGTGAYEQFF. The sequence in DNA is TGTGCCAGCAGCTTCGGGACAGGGGCGTATGAGCAGTTCTTC.